The present entry profiles one TCR beta chain with its context. This clone was picked up one time. Its antigen remains unidentified. The input lacks base qualities; no much larger clone sits a single base away. The germline V gene provides CDR1 MGHRA and CDR2 YSYEKL. Germline trimming amounts to 1 base on V and 5 bases on J, with 13 as the count of junction bases outside the gene matches. From the cysteine up to the phenylalanine, the CDR3 has a length of 17 residues. The retained sequence is limited to the CDR3, 51 bases, with the frame set at the first base. The sample comes from a study of a mutant IDH1 vaccine in newly diagnosed glioma (dated by TCRdb to the early 2020s). The study in broad terms: Of the roughly 31 treated patients, approximately 60% were male and approximately 38% were female, and the mean age was 40.4 years. Peripheral blood was collected at six visits: V03 (baseline), V05, V07, V10, V12 and V13. Prior to enrollment, patients had been given standard therapy consisting of radiotherapy alone, temozolomide alone, or radiochemotherapy with temozolomide, with the combination given to most patients. Longitudinal TCRB deep sequencing was done for 25 treated patients, wherever samples were available for exploratory analyses. The research as a whole found: Availability determined which PBMC samples were chosen for TCRB deep sequencing. Changes in the top peripheral T cell clonotypes picked up by TCRB sequencing did not appear to be linked to pseudoprogression. Immune responses induced by the vaccine were seen in more than 85% of patients across multiple MHC alleles. It was noted by the authors that analyses of patient blood samples could not be reproduced owing to sample limitations.

Library preparation used the immunoSEQ multiplex PCR assay. The hsTCRB Kit was used according to the manufacturer's protocol to amplify rearranged TCR beta chain sequences. Sequencing of TCRB libraries was carried out on an Illumina MiSeq. The authors' analysis ran thus. The kit vendor's proprietary platform handled demultiplexing, trimming and gene mapping. TCRdb took this table from immuneACCESS and kept in-frame rearrangements with V and J called. Such tables lack part of the clones; where checked against another copy, unresolved V genes explain under half of the gap, and the rest is unexplained. The DNA gave D and trimming, while V, J and clone size come from that table. This sample holds 30,000 to 35,000 clones; less than 90% were observed only once. The ten largest make up 4.8% of the sample. The sample's time point label is to be understood as: baseline, week 1 (first vaccination visit). The treatment or condition label, read with the paper, signifies: pre-vaccination baseline after standard-of-care therapy. Newly diagnosed WHO grade 3 or 4 IDH1-mutant astrocytomas showing loss of nuclear ATRX were present in the donors. The samples were drawn from NOA16, a multicentre, single-arm, open-label phase I trial in Germany that tested a mutant IDH1 peptide vaccine in humans for the first time. For immunogenicity testing, the blood drawn at visit V03 was used as the baseline sample. Genomic DNA for TCRB sequencing was isolated from EDTA blood with the DNeasy Blood and Tissue Kit.

The source was PBMCs, collected from a glioma patient treated with radiotherapy, temozolomide or both. Recombination connected TRBV4-1 to TRBJ2-5; a stretch of 7 junction bases matches TRBD2. This receptor was obtained from a woman aged 40 to 50 with glioma. CDR3 loop: CASSQAGGSGWVETQYF. The sequence in DNA is TGCGCCAGCAGCCAAGCGGGAGGAAGCGGTTGGGTCGAGACCCAGTACTTC.